The 29 T cell receptor beta chains listed next were all sequenced from one sample in a study of Ad26.COV2.S vaccination and SARS-CoV-2 variants. Clones were read by immunoSEQ multiplex PCR, and TCRdb kept only the in-frame ones, dropping some. The repertoire holds approximately 90,000 clones, with 82% as singletons. The input for sequencing was peripheral blood, taken after recovery from COVID-19. The receptors shown here come from a human donor who had recovered from COVID-19.

This chain joins TRBV5-5 and TRBJ2-5; 7 bases are a match to TRBD2. CDR1 is SGHKS, CDR2 YYEKEE, per germline (reference sequence). The CDR3 loop spans 13 amino acids. The V segment lost 3 bases and the J segment 5 bases; nucleotides outside the gene matches: 4. The DNA of the CDR3 is TGTGCCAGCAGCTGGGAGGGGTTGGAGACCCAGTACTTC. Translated: CASSWEGLETQYF.

This chain connects TRBV9 to TRBJ1-1, with 9 bases matching TRBD1. The CDR3 has 16 residues. V shed 4 bases and J 0 bases; nucleotides not matched to a gene: 7. From germline, CDR1 is SGDLS and CDR2 YYNGEE. Written as DNA, the CDR3 is TGTGCCAGCAGCCCGGACAGGGGCACCATGAACACTGAAGCTTTCTTT. Translated, it gives CASSPDRGTMNTEAFF.

V gene TRBV6-5 combines with J gene TRBJ2-1; 11 bases are a match to TRBD2. The V gene's germline CDR1 is MNHEY and CDR2 SVGAGI. CDR3 length equals 14 residues. The trim removed 7 bases at V and 4 bases at J, leaving 3 bases unmatched. CDR3 loop: CASILAGGYNEQFF. CDR3 nucleotides: TGTGCCAGCATTCTAGCGGGAGGTTACAATGAGCAGTTCTTC.

This clone has only one observation. V and J are TRBV19 and TRBJ2-3, with TRBD1 matching over 12 bases. The germline V gene has CDR1 LNHDA and CDR2 SQIVND (reference sequence). V shed 2 bases, J shed 4 bases, and the junction held 7 bases outside the gene matches. There are 17 residues in the CDR3. This CDR3 reads CASSIPGTGGDADTQYF. DNA for the CDR3: TGTGCCAGTAGTATACCTGGGACAGGGGGCGATGCAGATACGCAGTATTTT.

On this clone itself: The sample carries other DNA sequences with the same CDR3. The gene calls are TRBV28 and TRBJ2-7; unclear D gene. V lost 2 bases to trimming and J lost 2 bases, with 1 base between them. Germline-derived CDR1 and CDR2 are MDHEN and SYDVKM. This CDR3 has 11 amino acids. CDR3 in DNA: TGTGCCAGCAGTTTAACCTACGAGCAGTACTTC. Translating it yields CASSLTYEQYF. Looking up the rest from reference TRBV28 and TRBJ2-7 gives the full variable domain: DVKVTQSSRYLVKRTGEKVFLECVQDMDHENMFWYRQDPGLGLRLIYFSYDVKMKEKGDIPEGYSVSREKKERFSLILESASTNQTSMYLCASSLTYEQYFGPGTRLTVT.

CDR3 residues: CASRRAGGGGGTEAFF. CDR3 nucleotide sequence: TGTGCCAGTCGACGAGCAGGGGGCGGGGGGGGCACTGAAGCTTTCTTT. The rearrangement links TRBV19 to TRBJ1-1, with 8 nucleotides matching TRBD1. The germline CDR1 and CDR2 sequences are LNHDA and SQIVND (reference sequence). The length of the CDR3 is 16 residues. J gave up 4 bases and V 8 bases, and 15 bases lay outside the gene matches. Together with reference TRBV19 and TRBJ1-1, the CDR3 gives the full variable domain: DGGITQSPKYLFRKEGQNVTLSCEQNLNHDAMYWYRQDPGQGLRLIYYSQIVNDFQKGDIAEGYSVSREKKESFPLTVTSAQKNPTAFYLCASRRAGGGGGTEAFFGQGTRLTVV.

V is TRBV19 and J is TRBJ2-5; 7 bases are a match to TRBD2. Germline CDR1 LNHDA, CDR2 SQIVND (reference sequence). With 3 bases clipped from V and 0 bases from J, the junction kept 7 bases outside the gene matches. This CDR3 is built from 16 residues. The CDR3 here is CASSMGLAAYQETQYF. The DNA for the CDR3 is TGTGCCAGTAGTATGGGGCTAGCGGCGTACCAAGAGACCCAGTACTTC.

The rearrangement links TRBV28 to TRBJ1-2; a possible D gene is TRBD1 (6 bases). Germline CDR1 reads MDHEN; CDR2 reads SYDVKM. V was cut by 5 bases and J by 8 bases, with 15 bases left in between. CDR3 size: 13 residues. The CDR3 coding sequence is TGTGCCAGCAGTCCCGAGGGAAGGGGGGGCTACACCTTC. It encodes CASSPEGRGGYTF.

The chain couples TRBV19 to TRBJ1-2, with TRBD1 matching 11 bases. The germline CDR1 and CDR2 sequences are LNHDA and SQIVND (reference sequence). J lost 8 bases, V lost 5 bases, and 7 bases had no gene match. This CDR3 comprises 14 residues. In DNA, the CDR3 is TGTGCCAGTAGTTCGGACAGGGGGCTCGACGGCTACACCTTC. Translated: CASSSDRGLDGYTF.

The table lists this clone with a count of one. J is TRBJ1-2 and V is TRBV6-2 or TRBV6-3, with 8 nucleotides matching TRBD1. The germline V gene has CDR1 MNHEY and CDR2 SVGEGT. V dropped 4 bases and J dropped 3; count of bases not matched to a gene: 7. The CDR3 contains 15 residues. CDR3 nucleotide sequence: TGTGCCAGCAGTTCCCCGGACAGGGTATACTATGGCTACACCTTC. Translating it yields CASSSPDRVYYGYTF.

J is TRBJ1-2 and V is TRBV6-5; no clear D. Germline V gene data show CDR1 as MNHEY and CDR2 as SVGAGI. V lost 3 bases, J lost 0 bases, and 8 bases lay in between. The CDR3 is 14 residues long. CDR3 sequence: CASSYGYTNYGYTF. The CDR3 bases are TGTGCCAGCAGTTATGGGTACACTAACTATGGCTACACCTTC.

This sequence joins TRBV19 and TRBJ2-5; 8 nucleotides line up with TRBD1. CDR3 length equals 16 residues. After removal of 4 bases from V and 3 bases from J, the junction contained 10 bases not matched to a gene. Germline V lookup: CDR1 LNHDA, CDR2 SQIVND (reference sequence). The CDR3 nucleotides are TGTGCCAGTAGTACCTGGACAGGGATGCGGAAAGAGACCCAGTACTTC. Protein product: CASSTWTGMRKETQYF.

The rearrangement links TRBV7-2 to TRBJ1-1, with D possibly matching TRBD1 (5 bases). Trimming left V 3 bases short and J 4 bases short, with 9 bases between. From germline, CDR1 is SGHTA and CDR2 FQGNSA. This CDR3 has 13 residues. CDR3 sequence: CASSFRGVTEAFF. CDR3 nucleotide sequence: TGTGCCAGCAGCTTTCGAGGGGTCACTGAAGCTTTCTTT. Based on the CDR3 plus reference TRBV7-2 and TRBJ1-1, the full variable domain is GAGVSQSPSNKVTEKGKDVELRCDPISGHTALYWYRQSLGQGLEFLIYFQGNSAPDKSGLPSDRFSAERTGGSVSTLTIQRTQQEDSAVYLCASSFRGVTEAFFGQGTRLTVV.

The chain recombines TRBV6-5 with TRBJ2-7, with a tentative D call TRBD2 (6 bases). CDR1 and CDR2 from the germline V gene are MNHEY and SVGAGI. V gave up 5 bases and J gave up 0 bases, with 14 bases separating them. The CDR3 is made up of 15 amino acids. The CDR3 bases are TGTGCCAGCAGTCGAGGGAGGTCAAACTCCTACGAGCAGTACTTC. This sequence encodes CASSRGRSNSYEQYF.

This clone was seen only once. V usage is TRBV6-4 and J usage is TRBJ2-1; tentative D call: TRBD2 (5 bases). The germline CDR1 and CDR2 sequences are MRHNA and SNTAGT. Trimming shortened V by 6 bases and J by 0 bases, and 15 bases separated the two germline ends. This CDR3 comprises 16 residues. The CDR3 DNA is TGTGCCAGCAGCGTACGGGGTTCTAGCTCCTACAATGAGCAGTTCTTC. Its protein is CASSVRGSSSYNEQFF.

This chain links TRBV2 with TRBJ2-5; D is unclear. V lost 3 bases, J lost 0 bases, and 8 bases lay in between. CDR3 length: 14 residues. CDR1 and CDR2 from the germline V gene are SNHLY and FYNNEI. For the CDR3, the DNA is TGTGCCAGCAGTGACCGACGGAACCAAGAGACCCAGTACTTC. This sequence encodes CASSDRRNQETQYF.

V gene TRBV18 combines with J gene TRBJ2-1; 9 bases fit TRBD2. CDR1 is KGHSH and CDR2 is LQKENI in the germline V gene. The V gene end was trimmed by 2 bases and the J gene end by 6 bases; junction bases not matched to a gene: 5. The CDR3 is 15 residues long. This chain's CDR3 is CASSPSLAGTNEQFF. The CDR3 bases are TGTGCCAGCTCACCATCGCTAGCGGGAACCAATGAGCAGTTCTTC.

The CDR3 nucleotides are TGTGCCAGCAGCCCGGCGGGAGGGGGGCGCACAGATACGCAGTATTTT. Protein sequence: CASSPAGGGRTDTQYF. The chain employs TRBV5-6 and TRBJ2-3; 9 bases are shared with TRBD2. The V and J ends lost 4 bases and 1 base, in that order; junction bases with no gene match: 7. The V gene's germline CDR1 is SGHDT and CDR2 YYEEEE. The CDR3 is 16 amino acids.

This rearrangement joins TRBV9 to TRBJ2-7, with a weak D call TRBD1 (5 bases). Germline CDR1 reads SGDLS; CDR2 reads YYNGEE. This CDR3 comprises 14 residues. Trimming took 0 bases from V and 3 from J, leaving 10 bases between them. For the CDR3, the DNA is TGTGCCAGCAGCGTAGAGGGGTCCCTCTACGAGCAGTACTTC. Encoded protein: CASSVEGSLYEQYF.

V is TRBV3-1 (or the pseudogene TRBV3-2) and J is TRBJ2-5; no definite D call. Germline-derived CDR1 and CDR2 are LGHDT and YNNKEL (reference sequence). This CDR3 spans 15 amino acids. With 1 base removed from V and 5 bases from J, the gap between germline ends came to 14 bases. CDR3 DNA: TGTGCCAGCAGCCAAGTTACGTGGAAGATGGAGACCCAGTACTTC. Encoded protein: CASSQVTWKMETQYF.

This clone was seen a handful of times. J is TRBJ2-7 and V is TRBV7-2, with TRBD2 as a possible D gene (6 bases). Germline V gives CDR1 SGHTA, CDR2 FQGNSA. The CDR3 has 16 amino acids. Trimming pared 5 bases from V and 2 bases from J, leaving 19 bases between. The CDR3 bases are TGTGCCAGCAGCGGACACGGGACTCGGGGAGCCTACGAGCAGTACTTC. As protein: CASSGHGTRGAYEQYF.

This chain joins TRBV7-6 and TRBJ2-7; D is perhaps TRBD2 (7 bases). The germline gives CDR1 SGHVS, CDR2 FNYEAQ. V was shortened by 8 bases and J by 2 bases, with 16 bases between the two germline ends. The CDR3 consists of 14 residues. CDR3 bases: TGTGCCAGCGGGGGCTTGGCGGGAGCCTACGAGCAGTACTTC. This encodes CASGGLAGAYEQYF.

The rearrangement joins TRBV11-2 to TRBJ1-1, with TRBD1 matching 12 bases. Losses at the gene ends were 5 bases for V and 6 bases for J; bases not matched to a gene: 7. Looked up from germline, CDR1 is SGHAT and CDR2 is FQNNGV. This CDR3 contains 15 residues. In nucleotides, the CDR3 is TGTGCCAGCAGCCTCCGGGGACAGGGGGCTGCTGAAGCTTTCTTT. Translated, it gives CASSLRGQGAAEAFF. Complete variable domain (other parts from reference TRBV11-2 and TRBJ1-1): EAGVAQSPRYKIIEKRQSVAFWCNPISGHATLYWYQQILGQGPKLLIQFQNNGVVDDSQLPKDRFSAERLKGVDSTLKIQPAKLEDSAVYLCASSLRGQGAAEAFFGQGTRLTVV.

This rearrangement joins TRBV29-1 to TRBJ2-5; D is undetermined. CDR3 length equals 11 residues. The V gene's germline CDR1 is SQVTM and CDR2 ANQGSEA. Trimming took off 3 bases at V and 5 bases at J, with 7 bases between the two ends. The CDR3 nucleotides are TGCAGCGTTGAGACGTCGGAGACCCAGTACTTC. Translating it yields CSVETSETQYF.

This chain connects TRBV5-8 to TRBJ2-1; the D gene is possibly TRBD1 (6 bases). Germline V gives CDR1 SGHTS, CDR2 YDEGEE. Between the trimmed V and J ends, which lost 4 bases and 6 bases, there was a span of 11 bases. The CDR3 has 13 residues. The CDR3 is CASSIQGSNEQFF. In nucleotides, the CDR3 is TGTGCCAGCAGCATACAGGGATCCAATGAGCAGTTCTTC.

The V call is TRBV29-1, the J call TRBJ1-2; perhaps TRBD1 as D (6 bases). The CDR3 length is 12 residues. Trimming took 2 bases from V and 4 from J, leaving 8 bases between them. The germline V gene encodes CDR1 SQVTM and CDR2 ANQGSEA. CDR3 in amino acids: CSVETGTYGYTF. The CDR3, as DNA: TGCAGCGTTGAAACAGGGACCTATGGCTACACCTTC.

This chain links TRBV27 with TRBJ1-2; TRBD1 is a possible D gene (5 bases). V dropped 5 bases and J dropped 2 bases, with 21 bases sitting between them. Germline CDR1 reads MNHEY; CDR2 reads SMNVEV (reference sequence). This CDR3 has 17 residues. The CDR3 sequence is CASSPLPGGAGNYGYTF. CDR3 coding DNA: TGTGCCAGCAGTCCCTTACCCGGGGGTGCCGGCAACTATGGCTACACCTTC.

The DNA for the CDR3 is TGTGCCAGTAGTGCCGACAGGGGGTTCTTGGATTTGTCCTACAATGAGCAGTTCTTC. It yields the protein CASSADRGFLDLSYNEQFF. This chain connects TRBV19 to TRBJ2-1; TRBD1 matches at 9 bases. The J segment lost 1 base and the V segment lost 5 bases, leaving 15 bases of the junction unmatched. This CDR3 has 19 amino acids. CDR1 and CDR2 from the germline V gene are LNHDA and SQIVND (reference sequence).

J is TRBJ2-1 and V is TRBV28, with a tentative D call TRBD2 (6 bases). Trimming cost V 5 bases and J 2 bases, with 13 bases left between them. The CDR3 has 15 residues. Germline V gives CDR1 MDHEN, CDR2 SYDVKM. The CDR3 sequence: CASSPPAGPYNEQFF. The CDR3, as DNA: TGTGCCAGCAGTCCCCCGGCGGGGCCCTACAATGAGCAGTTCTTC.